The 6 T cell receptor beta chains below were found in one sample sequenced in a study of Graves' ophthalmopathy and Graves' hyperthyroidism. Amplification targeted the TCR beta CDR3 regions, with RNA transcripts as the source material. The first-round RT-PCR employed HTBI primers together with the Qiagen OneStep RT-PCR kit. A multiplex PCR was then performed as the second round. TCRdb re-analysed the multiplex PCR reads in MiXCR, keeping a single row per CDR3 protein. The table has 900,000 to 1,200,000 distinct CDR3 sequences, about two fifths seen once. Source material: peripheral blood or thyroid tissue (not recorded which). These receptors all come from an adult man with Graves' hyperthyroidism.

The J gene is TRBJ1-6, the V gene TRBV10-3; D ambiguous. V dropped 10 bases and J dropped 13 bases, with 26 bases sitting between them. The CDR3 covers 15 residues. CDR1 is ENHRY and CDR2 is SYGVKD in the germline V gene. The DNA for the CDR3 is TGTGCCAGCAGAACCCTTTCTGGCCGGAATCCCCCCCTCCACTTT. Amino acid sequence: CASRTLSGRNPPLHF.

This clonotype was recorded many times. The V call is TRBV7-2, the J call TRBJ1-2; 8 bases are shared with TRBD1. V shed 0 bases, J shed 4 bases, and the junction held 10 bases outside the gene matches. This CDR3 has 17 amino acids. Germline CDR1 SGHTA, CDR2 FQGNSA. The CDR3 region is CASSLASTGTGGYGYTF. Here the CDR3 DNA reads TGTGCCAGCAGCTTAGCATCAACCGGAACAGGGGGCTATGGCTACACCTTC.

In this sample, this clonotype turned up many times. V gene TRBV25-1 combines with J gene TRBJ1-4; D might be TRBD1 (5 bases). Germline V lookup: CDR1 MGHDK, CDR2 SYGVNS. The CDR3 extends over 15 amino acids. The V end was cut by 4 bases, the J end by 8 bases, with 17 bases between. Here the CDR3 reads CASSAGRSLREKLFF. The CDR3 DNA sequence: TGTGCCAGCAGTGCGGGGCGGTCCCTGCGGGAAAAACTGTTTTTT.

The V call is TRBV7-2, the J call TRBJ2-5; D is unresolved. The CDR3 spans 12 residues. The germline V gene encodes CDR1 SGHTA and CDR2 FQGNSA. V was trimmed by 4 bases and J by 11 bases, leaving 14 bases between them. The CDR3 sequence: CASSYAGNGQYF. CDR3 sequence (DNA): TGTGCCAGCAGCTACGCTGGAAATGGTCAGTACTTC.

The CDR3 loop reads CASSQELSGTPPYEQYF. The CDR3 DNA reads as TGCGCCAGCAGCCAAGAACTCTCCGGGACACCTCCCTACGAGCAGTACTTC. J is TRBJ2-7 and V is TRBV4-1, with D possibly TRBD1 on 6 matching bases. The length of the CDR3 is 17 residues. The ends were cut back, 0 bases at V and 2 bases at J, with 17 bases in the middle. In germline, CDR1 is MGHRA, CDR2 YSYEKL.

V usage is TRBV7-2 and J usage is TRBJ2-7; TRBD2 matches 8 bases. The CDR3 is 14 residues long. The ends lost 5 bases at V and 4 bases at J; junction bases unmatched: 7. CDR1 is SGHTA and CDR2 is FQGNSA in the germline V gene. Here the CDR3 DNA reads TGTGCCAGCAGCCCGGGGGGGCTCTTGTACGAGCAGTACTTC. Amino acid sequence: CASSPGGLLYEQYF. Combining the CDR3 with reference TRBV7-2 and TRBJ2-7 gives the whole variable domain GAGVSQSPSNKVTEKGKDVELRCDPISGHTALYWYRQSLGQGLEFLIYFQGNSAPDKSGLPSDRFSAERTGGSVSTLTIQRTQQEDSAVYLCASSPGGLLYEQYFGPGTRLTVT.